This is a list of T cell receptor beta chains from one sample in a study of regulatory T cells in long-lasting Graves disease. Via MiXCR, TCRdb re-called the multiplex PCR reads, giving one row per CDR3 protein. The data contain 500,000 or so distinct CDR3 sequences, 12% to 15% of them singletons. The sample was also reused in another study, on T cells in Graves' hyperthyroidism and ophthalmopathy.

Sequenced material: peripheral blood mononuclear cells (PBMCs), taken at new diagnosis, from a patient treated with antithyroid drugs. These receptors all come from a woman aged 45 to 65 with Graves disease. Both conserved end residues are part of each CDR3. A D gene is named only where the DNA matches it firmly. A row's size may be missing; if present it is once, few, many or a size class.

j_gene	abundance	v_gene	d_gene	CDR3nt	CDR3aa
TRBJ2-7	many	TRBV6-1	.	TGTGCCAGCAGTCGAGACATTTCCTCCTACGAGCAGTACTTC	CASSRDISSYEQYF
TRBJ2-2	.	TRBV9	TRBD2	TGTGCCAGCAGCCCCACCCCGGGACTAGCGGGACCCGGGGAGCTGTTTTTT	CASSPTPGLAGPGELFF
TRBJ1-1	.	TRBV5-1	.	TGCGCCAGCAGCTTGGCCTTGACCGCGAACACTGAAGCTTTCTTT	CASSLALTANTEAFF
TRBJ2-1	few	TRBV30	.	TGTGCCTGGACGAGGAGGACAGGGAGGGAGGACAATGAGCAGTTCTTC	CAWTRRTGREDNEQFF
TRBJ1-2	many	TRBV7-9	.	TGCGCCAGCAGCTTGGACCTAAACTATGGCTACACCTTC	CASSLDLNYGYTF
TRBJ2-1	many	TRBV30	TRBD2	TGTGCCTGGAGTACGCAGCCGGGAGGGCCCAGTAATGAGCAGTTCTTC	CAWSTQPGGPSNEQFF
TRBJ2-3	many	TRBV24-1	TRBD1	TGTGCCACCAGTGATTTGGGGCAGGGGGCAGATACGCAGTATTTT	CATSDLGQGADTQYF
TRBJ2-7	many	TRBV12-3/TRBV12-4	.	TGTGCCAGCAGTTCGGGGGCCCTCAACTACGAGCAGTACTTC	CASSSGALNYEQYF
TRBJ2-2	few	TRBV10-2	TRBD1	TGCGCCAGCAATGAACCTTACAGGGGGACCGGGGAGCTGTTTTTT	CASNEPYRGTGELFF
TRBJ2-1	many	TRBV29-1	TRBD1	TGCAGCGTTGAAGATCTTGGGGACAGGGGATACAATGAGCAGTTCTTC	CSVEDLGDRGYNEQFF
TRBJ2-7	.	TRBV29-1	TRBD2	TGCAGCGTTGAAGGGCCTAGCGGGACCTACGAGCAGTACTTC	CSVEGPSGTYEQYF
TRBJ2-4	.	TRBV7-2	.	TGTGCCAGCAGCTTCCCCGGGACCATTCAGTACTTC	CASSFPGTIQYF
TRBJ2-1	many	TRBV29-1	TRBD2	TGCAGCGTTCAGAGGACTAGCGGGGTCAATGAGCAGTTCTTC	CSVQRTSGVNEQFF
TRBJ1-5	many	TRBV27	.	TGTGCCAGCAGTTTATCAGTCGACCGTTTGGGAGCGAGCAATCAGCCCCAGCATTTT	CASSLSVDRLGASNQPQHF
TRBJ1-5	many	TRBV19	.	TGTGCCAGTAGTACGGAATACAGGGATGGCAATCAGCCCCAGCATTTT	CASSTEYRDGNQPQHF
TRBJ2-3	few	TRBV9	TRBD2	TGTGCCAGCAGCGTAGGAGGAGGGACTAGCGATGGGGGAGATACGCAGTATTTT	CASSVGGGTSDGGDTQYF
TRBJ2-5	many	TRBV7-8	TRBD1	TGTGCCAGCAGCTCCCACCGGGACAGGCCCACGAGTCCCCAGTACTTC	CASSSHRDRPTSPQYF
TRBJ1-6	few	TRBV7-2	.	TGTGCCAGCAGCTTTCTTTTCTGGGGGGATCGCTCACCCCTCCACTTT	CASSFLFWGDRSPLHF
TRBJ2-7	many	TRBV13	.	TGTGCCAGCAGCTTAGGGGTGGTCGAGCAGTACTTC	CASSLGVVEQYF
TRBJ2-5	few	TRBV3-1	TRBD2	TGTGCCAGCAGCAGTGTGTTAGCGGGATTAGAAGAGACCCAGTACTTC	CASSSVLAGLEETQYF
TRBJ1-4	few	TRBV18	.	TGTGCCAGCTCACCACTCGGCAGGGAGGATGAAAAACTGTTTTTT	CASSPLGREDEKLFF
TRBJ2-1	many	TRBV9	.	TGTGCCAGCAGCGTAGCTACTGGAACAGTCGCGGCCAATGAGCAGTTCTTC	CASSVATGTVAANEQFF
TRBJ2-3	many	TRBV27	.	TGTGCCAGCTCGACCAGTAGGGATTTCACAGATACGCAGTATTTT	CASSTSRDFTDTQYF
TRBJ2-5	many	TRBV11-2	.	TGTGCCAGCAGCTCCGTAGGGGCCGAGACCCAGTACTTC	CASSSVGAETQYF
TRBJ1-4	few	TRBV4-1	.	TGCGCCAGCAGCCAAGGGCCCCAGTGGAGGAGTGAAAAACTGTTTTTT	CASSQGPQWRSEKLFF
TRBJ2-3	many	TRBV12-3/TRBV12-4	.	TGTGCCAGCAGTTTAATTACAGATACGCAGTATTTT	CASSLITDTQYF
TRBJ1-6	few	TRBV2	.	TGTGCCAGCAGTGGAGGGGGGGCTAGGTCACCCCTCCACTTT	CASSGGGARSPLHF
TRBJ1-2	many	TRBV6-1	.	TGTGCCAGCAGTAAGGTCACAGGGAACTATGGCTACACCTTC	CASSKVTGNYGYTF
TRBJ2-5	many	TRBV5-5	.	TGTGCCAGCAGGAGAAGGGGTTCGGGGGAGACCCAGTACTTC	CASRRRGSGETQYF
TRBJ2-1	many	TRBV10-1	TRBD2	TGCGCCAGCAGTGAGACCTTACTAGCGGGAGAAGAGCAGTTCTTC	CASSETLLAGEEQFF
TRBJ2-1	few	TRBV13	.	TGTGCCAGCAGCATGGCTAGAAGCCGCAATGAGCAGTTCTTC	CASSMARSRNEQFF
TRBJ2-3	many	TRBV28	.	TGTGCCAGCAGCGGAAGAGAGGGAGTAAGAGATACGCAGTATTTT	CASSGREGVRDTQYF
TRBJ2-1	few	TRBV6-5	TRBD2	TGTGCCAGCAGTTACTCGGGGACTAGCCGGGGTGAGCAGTTCTTC	CASSYSGTSRGEQFF
TRBJ1-1	few	TRBV29-1	.	TGCAGCGTTGCCAGGACAGCCTACACTGAAGCTTTCTTT	CSVARTAYTEAFF
TRBJ2-3	.	TRBV20-1	.	TGCAGTGCTAGGCCCCTCCCGAGGAGGGGCAGAGGCACAGATACGCAGTATTTT	CSARPLPRRGRGTDTQYF
TRBJ2-7	.	TRBV4-1	.	TGCGCCAGCAGCCCCGCCGTGAGGTCTCTTATCTCCTACGAGCAGTACTTC	CASSPAVRSLISYEQYF